This T cell receptor beta chain emerged from a study of cytomegalovirus exposure and HLA in healthy donors. The overall study: A prior analysis found roughly 110 million unique TCR beta sequences from some 200 million T cells. Study findings and constraints: Investigators reported more than 150 TCR beta chains as tied to cytomegalovirus.

Healthy bone marrow donors made up the donors. In nominal health when sampled, donors likely had unrecorded immune exposures nonetheless. Unmatched junction bases numbered 16, after V lost 5 bases and J lost 8 bases. CDR1 MDHEN and CDR2 SYDVKM come from the germline V gene. The length of the CDR3 is 17 residues. Comments on this clone: Its target is unknown.

PCR was performed using 60 Vbeta and 13 Jbeta primers. The method was immunoSEQ multiplex PCR; TCRdb's version includes in-frame clones alone and lacks a portion of them. The record lists 220,000 or so clones, of which the ten most abundant hold about 1.1%. V gene TRBV28 combines with J gene TRBJ1-4, with 8 positions matching TRBD1. The sample consisted of PBMCs. This sequence was found in a girl aged 2 to 10 in good health and CMV-seropositive. CDR3 amino acids: CASSEGGTGDWGEKLFF. The CDR3 nucleotides are TGTGCCAGCAGTGAAGGGGGGACAGGAGATTGGGGAGAAAAACTGTTTTTT. Full variable domain (missing parts from reference TRBV28 and TRBJ1-4): DVKVTQSSRYLVKRTGEKVFLECVQDMDHENMFWYRQDPGLGLRLIYFSYDVKMKEKGDIPEGYSVSREKKERFSLILESASTNQTSMYLCASSEGGTGDWGEKLFFGSGTQLSVL.